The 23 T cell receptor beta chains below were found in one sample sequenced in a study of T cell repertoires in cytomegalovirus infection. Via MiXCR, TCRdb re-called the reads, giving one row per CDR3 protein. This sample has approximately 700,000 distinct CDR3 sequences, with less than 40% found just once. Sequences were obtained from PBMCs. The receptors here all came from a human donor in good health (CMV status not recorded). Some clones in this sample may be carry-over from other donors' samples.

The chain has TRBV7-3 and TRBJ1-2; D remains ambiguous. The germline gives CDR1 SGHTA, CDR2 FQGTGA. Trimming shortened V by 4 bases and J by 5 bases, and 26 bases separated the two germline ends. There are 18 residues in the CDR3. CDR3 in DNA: TGTGCCAGCAGCTCCGACCCGATTCCCAGGCCACATACGTATGGCTACACCTTC. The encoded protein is CASSSDPIPRPHTYGYTF.

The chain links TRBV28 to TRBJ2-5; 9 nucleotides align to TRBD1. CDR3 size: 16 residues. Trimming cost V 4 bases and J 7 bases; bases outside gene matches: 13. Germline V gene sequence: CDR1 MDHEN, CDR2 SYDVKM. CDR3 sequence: CASSSYRGRDPGTQYF. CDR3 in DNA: TGTGCCAGCAGTTCGTACAGGGGGCGAGACCCCGGGACCCAGTACTTC.

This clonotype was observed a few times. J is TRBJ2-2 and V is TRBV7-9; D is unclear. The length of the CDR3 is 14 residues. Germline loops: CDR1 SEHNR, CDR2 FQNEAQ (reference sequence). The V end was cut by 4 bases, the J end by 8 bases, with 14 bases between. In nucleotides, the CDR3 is TGTGCCAGCAGCTCCCGGGCCGCTGGGGGGGAGCTGTTTTTT. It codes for CASSSRAAGGELFF.

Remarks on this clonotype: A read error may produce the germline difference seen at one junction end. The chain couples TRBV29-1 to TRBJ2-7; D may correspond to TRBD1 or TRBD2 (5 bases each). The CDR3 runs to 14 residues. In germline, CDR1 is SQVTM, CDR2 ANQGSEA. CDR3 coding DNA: TGCAGCGCTGAAACAGGAGGTTCGAAGGACGAGCAGTACTTC. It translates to CSAETGGSKDEQYF.

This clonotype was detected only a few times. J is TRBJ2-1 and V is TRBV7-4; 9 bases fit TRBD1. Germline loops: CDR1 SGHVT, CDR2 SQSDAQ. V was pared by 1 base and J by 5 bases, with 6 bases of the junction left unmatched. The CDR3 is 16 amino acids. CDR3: CASSLVRDRAHNEQFF. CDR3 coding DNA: TGTGCCAGCAGCTTAGTCCGGGACAGGGCCCACAATGAGCAGTTCTTC.

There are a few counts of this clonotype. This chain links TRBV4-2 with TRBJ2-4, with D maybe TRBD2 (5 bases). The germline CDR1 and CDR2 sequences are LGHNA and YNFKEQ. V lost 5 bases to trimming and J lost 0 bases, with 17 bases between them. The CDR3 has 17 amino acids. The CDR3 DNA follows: TGTGCCAGCAGCGGGGAAGGGAGCCACATAGCCAAAAACATTCAGTACTTC. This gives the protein CASSGEGSHIAKNIQYF.

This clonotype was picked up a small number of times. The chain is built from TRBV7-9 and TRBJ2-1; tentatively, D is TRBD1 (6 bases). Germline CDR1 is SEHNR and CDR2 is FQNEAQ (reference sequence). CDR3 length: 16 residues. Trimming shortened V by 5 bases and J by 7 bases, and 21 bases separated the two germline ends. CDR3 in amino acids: CASSPSRGGNRNEQFF. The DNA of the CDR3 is TGTGCCAGCAGCCCCTCCAGAGGGGGAAACAGGAATGAGCAGTTCTTC.

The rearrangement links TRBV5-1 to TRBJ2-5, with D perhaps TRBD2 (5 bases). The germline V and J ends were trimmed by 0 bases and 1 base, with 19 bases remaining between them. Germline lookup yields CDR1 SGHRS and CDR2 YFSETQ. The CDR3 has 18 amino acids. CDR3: CASSLAAVAGSLQETQYF. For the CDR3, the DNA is TGCGCCAGCAGCTTGGCCGCGGTCGCGGGTTCCCTCCAAGAGACCCAGTACTTC.

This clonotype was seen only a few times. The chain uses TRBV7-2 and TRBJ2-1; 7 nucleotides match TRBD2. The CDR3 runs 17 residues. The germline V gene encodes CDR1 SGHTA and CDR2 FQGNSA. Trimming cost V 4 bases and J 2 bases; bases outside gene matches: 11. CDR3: CASSSPVGAGAYNEQFF. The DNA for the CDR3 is TGTGCCAGCAGCTCCCCCGTAGGGGCGGGAGCCTACAATGAGCAGTTCTTC.

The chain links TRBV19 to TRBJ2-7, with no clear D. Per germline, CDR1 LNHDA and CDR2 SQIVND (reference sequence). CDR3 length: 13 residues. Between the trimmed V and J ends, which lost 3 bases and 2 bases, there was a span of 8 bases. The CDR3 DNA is TGTGCCAGTAGTATGAGTGCAACCTACGAGCAGTACTTC. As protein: CASSMSATYEQYF. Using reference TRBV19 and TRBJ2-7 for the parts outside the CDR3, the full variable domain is DGGITQSPKYLFRKEGQNVTLSCEQNLNHDAMYWYRQDPGQGLRLIYYSQIVNDFQKGDIAEGYSVSREKKESFPLTVTSAQKNPTAFYLCASSMSATYEQYFGPGTRLTVT.

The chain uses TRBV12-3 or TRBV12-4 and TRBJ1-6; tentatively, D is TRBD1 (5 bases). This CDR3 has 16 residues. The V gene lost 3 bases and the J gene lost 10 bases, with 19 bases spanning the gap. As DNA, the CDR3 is TGTGCCAGCAGTTTCCGGACATCGACCGCGGAATCACCCCTCCACTTT. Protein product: CASSFRTSTAESPLHF.

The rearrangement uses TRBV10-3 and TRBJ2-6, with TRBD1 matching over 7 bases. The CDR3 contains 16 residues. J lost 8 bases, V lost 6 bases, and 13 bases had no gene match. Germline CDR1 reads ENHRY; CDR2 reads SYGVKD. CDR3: CAISGTAVVVTNVLTF. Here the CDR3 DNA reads TGTGCCATCAGCGGGACAGCCGTTGTTGTGACCAACGTCCTGACTTTC.

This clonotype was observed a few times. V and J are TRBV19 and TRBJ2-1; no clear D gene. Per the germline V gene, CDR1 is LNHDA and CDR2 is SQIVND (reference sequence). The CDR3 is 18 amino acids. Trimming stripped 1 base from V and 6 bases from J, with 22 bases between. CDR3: CASSIGTPADPGVNEQFF. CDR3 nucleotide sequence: TGTGCCAGTAGTATAGGAACCCCTGCGGACCCGGGCGTCAATGAGCAGTTCTTC.

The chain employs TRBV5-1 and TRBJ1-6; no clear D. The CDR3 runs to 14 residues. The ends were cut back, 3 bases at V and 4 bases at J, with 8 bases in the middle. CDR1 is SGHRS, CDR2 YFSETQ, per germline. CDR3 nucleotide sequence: TGCGCCAGCAGCTCGGATGGATATAATTCACCCCTCCACTTT. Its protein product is CASSSDGYNSPLHF.

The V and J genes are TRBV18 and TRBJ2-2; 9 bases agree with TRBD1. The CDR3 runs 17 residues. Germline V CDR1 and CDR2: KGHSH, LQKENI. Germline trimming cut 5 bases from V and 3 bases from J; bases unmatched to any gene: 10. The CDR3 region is CASSVNPGQGHTGELFF. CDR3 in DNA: TGTGCCAGCTCAGTGAACCCGGGACAGGGACACACCGGGGAGCTGTTTTTT.

CDR3 residues: CSARRPGLGEQYF. CDR3 bases: TGCAGTGCTAGGCGTCCGGGCCTGGGGGAGCAGTACTTC. V is TRBV20-1 and J is TRBJ2-7; D not resolved. This CDR3 has 13 amino acids. Trimming cost V 3 bases and J 7 bases, with 16 bases left between them. Germline V CDR1 and CDR2: DFQATT, SNEGSKA (reference sequence).

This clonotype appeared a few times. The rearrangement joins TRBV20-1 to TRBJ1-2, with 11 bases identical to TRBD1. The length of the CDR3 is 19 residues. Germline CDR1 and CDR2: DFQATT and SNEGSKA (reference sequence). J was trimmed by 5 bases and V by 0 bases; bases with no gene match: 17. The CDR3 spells CSARDRGGLGQGARYGYTF. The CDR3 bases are TGCAGTGCTAGAGATCGGGGAGGATTAGGACAGGGGGCGCGATATGGCTACACCTTC.

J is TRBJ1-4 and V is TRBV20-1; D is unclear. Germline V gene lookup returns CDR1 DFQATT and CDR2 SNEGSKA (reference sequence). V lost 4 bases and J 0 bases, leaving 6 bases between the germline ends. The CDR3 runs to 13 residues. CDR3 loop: CSAIGATNEKLFF. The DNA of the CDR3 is TGCAGTGCTATTGGGGCAACTAATGAAAAACTGTTTTTT.

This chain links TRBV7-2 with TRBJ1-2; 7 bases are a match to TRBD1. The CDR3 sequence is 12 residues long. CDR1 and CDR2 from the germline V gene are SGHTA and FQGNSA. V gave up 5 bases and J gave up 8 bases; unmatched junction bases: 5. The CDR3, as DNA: TGTGCCAGCAGCGTATACAGGGGCGGCTACACCTTC. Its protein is CASSVYRGGYTF.

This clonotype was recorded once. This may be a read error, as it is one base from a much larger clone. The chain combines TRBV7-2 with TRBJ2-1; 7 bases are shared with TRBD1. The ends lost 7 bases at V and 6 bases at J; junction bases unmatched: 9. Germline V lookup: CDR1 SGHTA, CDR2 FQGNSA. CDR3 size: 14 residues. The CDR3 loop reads CASITRGGPNEQFF. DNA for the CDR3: TGTGCCAGCATCACCAGAGGGGGCCCCAATGAGCAGTTCTTC.

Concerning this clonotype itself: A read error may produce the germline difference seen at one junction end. The CDR3 region has the DNA TGTGCCAGCAGCCAAGCTACAGGGGCTGGGGCCAACGTCCTGACTTTC. It encodes CASSQATGAGANVLTF. The chain recombines TRBV4-1 with TRBJ2-6; 7 bases are shared with TRBD1. Germline CDR1 MGHRA, CDR2 YSYEKL. The CDR3 extends over 16 amino acids.

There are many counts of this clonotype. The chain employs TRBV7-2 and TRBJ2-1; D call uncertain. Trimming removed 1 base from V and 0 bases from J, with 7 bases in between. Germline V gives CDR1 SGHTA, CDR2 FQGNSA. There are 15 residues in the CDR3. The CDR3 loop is CASSLGPSSYNEQFF. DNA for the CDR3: TGTGCCAGCAGCTTAGGGCCGAGCTCCTACAATGAGCAGTTCTTC.

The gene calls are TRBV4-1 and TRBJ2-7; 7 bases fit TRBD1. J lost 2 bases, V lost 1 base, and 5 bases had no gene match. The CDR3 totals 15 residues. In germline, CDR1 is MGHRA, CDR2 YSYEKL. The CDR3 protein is CASSQVTGRAYEQYF. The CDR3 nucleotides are TGCGCCAGCAGCCAAGTGACAGGGCGAGCCTACGAGCAGTACTTC.